This TCR beta chain was retrieved from a study of regulatory T cells in long-lasting Graves disease. Findings and limits, study-wide: Compared with new cases, persistent Graves' patients showed reduced TCR diversity. Newly diagnosed patients shared 1,000 or so public clonotypes; persistent patients shared under 3,000.

Arm-PCR of CDR3 regions and iRepertoire HTBI primers were the basis on which TCR beta libraries were built. TCRdb used MiXCR to reprocess the multiplex PCR reads, holding one entry per CDR3 protein. The sample contains approximately 360,000 distinct CDR3 sequences, 20% to 25% of which appear only once. In this sample, this clonotype turned up many times. Its target is not known. Time point noted: persistent/refractory GD, antithyroid drugs over 5 years with positive TRAb. PBMCs were the source of the RNA used for TCR sequencing. A blood draw put around 9 milliliters of peripheral blood into EDTA tubes. V shed 3 bases and J shed 2 bases, with 11 bases lying between them. The CDR3 has 14 residues. Germline V CDR1 and CDR2: LNHNV, YYDKDF (reference sequence).

The specimen comprised peripheral blood mononuclear cells (PBMCs), sampled when the disease was refractory, from a patient treated with antithyroid drugs. This chain connects TRBV15 to TRBJ2-7, with D tentatively TRBD2 (6 bases). The TCR sequence derives from a woman between 40 and 55 years old with Graves disease. The CDR3 region has the DNA TGTGCCACCAGCAGTTACGGAGGGACCTACGAGCAGTACTTC. It specifies CATSSYGGTYEQYF. The entire variable domain, with the rest obtained from reference TRBV15 and TRBJ2-7, is as follows: DAMVIQNPRYQVTQFGKPVTLSCSQTLNHNVMYWYQQKSSQAPKLLFHYYDKDFNNEADTPDNFQSRRPNTSFCFLDIRSPGLGDTAMYLCATSSYGGTYEQYFGPGTRLTVT.